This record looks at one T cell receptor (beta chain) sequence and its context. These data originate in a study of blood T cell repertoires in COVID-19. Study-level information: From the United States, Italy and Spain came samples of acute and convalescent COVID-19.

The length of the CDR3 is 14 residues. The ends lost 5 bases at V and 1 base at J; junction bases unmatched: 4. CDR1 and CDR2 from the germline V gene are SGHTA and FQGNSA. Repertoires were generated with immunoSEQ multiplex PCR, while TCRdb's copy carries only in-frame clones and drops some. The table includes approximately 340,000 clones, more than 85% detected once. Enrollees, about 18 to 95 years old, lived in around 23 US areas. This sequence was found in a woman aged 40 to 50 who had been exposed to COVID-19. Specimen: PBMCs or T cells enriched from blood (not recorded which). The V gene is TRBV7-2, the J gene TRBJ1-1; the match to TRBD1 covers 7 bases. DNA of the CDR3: TGTGCCAGCAGCGTGGGACAGACGAACACTGAAGCTTTCTTT. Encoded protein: CASSVGQTNTEAFF.